The 9 T cell receptor beta chains reported below all come from one sample, sequenced in a study of blood T cell repertoires in COVID-19. Here immunoSEQ multiplex PCR was the method, and the copy in TCRdb shows in-frame clones only, minus some. The sample holds roughly 210,000 clones, about 87% seen once. The sequencing input was peripheral blood. Receptor source: a man aged 65-85 years with acute or convalescent COVID-19.

V is TRBV5-1 and J is TRBJ1-1; 7 bases map to TRBD1. Germline V gene lookup returns CDR1 SGHRS and CDR2 YFSETQ. With 0 bases clipped from V and 7 bases from J, the junction kept 6 bases outside the gene matches. The CDR3 length is 14 residues. CDR3 residues: CASSLDWGQFEAFF. CDR3 in DNA: TGCGCCAGCAGCTTGGATTGGGGACAGTTTGAAGCTTTCTTT.

The chain employs TRBV24-1 and TRBJ2-1, with TRBD2 matching over 10 bases. The CDR3 is made up of 15 amino acids. Germline V gene data show CDR1 as KGHDR and CDR2 as SFDVKD. After removal of 7 bases from V and 1 base from J, the junction contained 3 bases not matched to a gene. CDR3 amino acids: CATSSSGSSYNEQFF. CDR3 DNA sequence: TGTGCCACCAGCTCTAGCGGGAGTTCCTACAATGAGCAGTTCTTC.

The gene calls are TRBV27 and TRBJ1-1; a possible D gene is TRBD1 (5 bases). V gave up 6 bases and J gave up 6 bases, with 20 bases separating them. The CDR3 spans 15 residues. The germline V gene has CDR1 MNHEY and CDR2 SMNVEV (reference sequence). CDR3 residues: CASSPSSGGKAEAFF. For the CDR3, the DNA is TGTGCCAGCAGCCCCTCCTCCGGGGGAAAGGCTGAAGCTTTCTTT.

This chain links TRBV18 with TRBJ1-4; D remains ambiguous. Trimming shortened V by 0 bases and J by 0 bases, and 5 bases separated the two germline ends. This CDR3 contains 15 residues. Per the germline V gene, CDR1 is KGHSH and CDR2 is LQKENI. CDR3 in amino acids: CASSPPRSTNEKLFF. The DNA for the CDR3 is TGTGCCAGCTCACCACCGCGTTCAACTAATGAAAAACTGTTTTTT.

V and J are TRBV27 and TRBJ2-7; 7 bases match TRBD1. CDR1 and CDR2 (germline): MNHEY, SMNVEV (reference sequence). The CDR3 is 14 amino acids. J was trimmed by 0 bases and V by 5 bases; bases with no gene match: 4. For the CDR3, the DNA is TGTGCCAGCAGTCCCTGGGACAGCTCCTACGAGCAGTACTTC. Protein sequence: CASSPWDSSYEQYF.

Here the CDR3 reads CASSPGQGSGGELFF. The CDR3 coding sequence is TGTGCCAGCAGCCCTGGACAGGGTTCGGGCGGGGAGCTGTTTTTT. The V and J genes are TRBV3-1 (or the pseudogene TRBV3-2) and TRBJ2-2, with 8 bases fitting TRBD1. The CDR3 is 15 residues long. V was pared by 4 bases and J by 7 bases, with 8 bases of the junction left unmatched. CDR1 is LGHDT, CDR2 YNNKEL, per germline (reference sequence).

V gene TRBV5-1 combines with J gene TRBJ2-5; TRBD2 aligns across 8 bases. Trimming at V came to 4 bases and at J to 5 bases, leaving 7 bases not matched to a gene. Germline CDR1 is SGHRS and CDR2 is YFSETQ. This CDR3 contains 14 residues. In DNA form, the CDR3 reads TGCGCCAGCAGCCCCAGGACTAGCCAGGAGACCCAGTACTTC. It codes for CASSPRTSQETQYF.

V usage is TRBV6-5 and J usage is TRBJ1-2; D might be TRBD1 (5 bases). The CDR3 sequence is 14 residues long. V lost 6 bases, J lost 2 bases, and 13 bases lay in between. Germline CDR1 MNHEY, CDR2 SVGAGI. The CDR3 protein is CASSEPGLNYGYTF. The CDR3 DNA reads TGTGCCAGCAGCGAGCCGGGACTGAACTATGGCTACACCTTC.

The J gene is TRBJ2-3, the V gene TRBV28; 9 bases are shared with TRBD2. Germline V gene sequence: CDR1 MDHEN, CDR2 SYDVKM. The V segment lost 4 bases and the J segment 4 bases; nucleotides outside the gene matches: 9. CDR3 size: 16 residues. The CDR3: CASSSHIAGAADTQYF. The DNA for the CDR3 is TGTGCCAGCAGTTCACACATAGCGGGAGCAGCAGATACGCAGTATTTT. Based on the CDR3 plus reference TRBV28 and TRBJ2-3, the full variable domain is DVKVTQSSRYLVKRTGEKVFLECVQDMDHENMFWYRQDPGLGLRLIYFSYDVKMKEKGDIPEGYSVSREKKERFSLILESASTNQTSMYLCASSSHIAGAADTQYFGPGTRLTVL.